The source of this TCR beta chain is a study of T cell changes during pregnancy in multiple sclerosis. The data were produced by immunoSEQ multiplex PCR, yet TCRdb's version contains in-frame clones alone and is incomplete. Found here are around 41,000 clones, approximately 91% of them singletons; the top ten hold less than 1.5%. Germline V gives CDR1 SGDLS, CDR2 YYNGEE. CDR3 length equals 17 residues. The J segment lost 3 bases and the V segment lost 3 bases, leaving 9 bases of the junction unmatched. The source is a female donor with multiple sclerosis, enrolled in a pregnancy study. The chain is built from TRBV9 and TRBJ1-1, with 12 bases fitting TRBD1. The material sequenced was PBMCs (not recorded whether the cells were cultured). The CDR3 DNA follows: TGTGCCAGCAGCGCGGGACAGGGGGCATCTTGGGACACTGAAGCTTTCTTT. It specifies CASSAGQGASWDTEAFF.